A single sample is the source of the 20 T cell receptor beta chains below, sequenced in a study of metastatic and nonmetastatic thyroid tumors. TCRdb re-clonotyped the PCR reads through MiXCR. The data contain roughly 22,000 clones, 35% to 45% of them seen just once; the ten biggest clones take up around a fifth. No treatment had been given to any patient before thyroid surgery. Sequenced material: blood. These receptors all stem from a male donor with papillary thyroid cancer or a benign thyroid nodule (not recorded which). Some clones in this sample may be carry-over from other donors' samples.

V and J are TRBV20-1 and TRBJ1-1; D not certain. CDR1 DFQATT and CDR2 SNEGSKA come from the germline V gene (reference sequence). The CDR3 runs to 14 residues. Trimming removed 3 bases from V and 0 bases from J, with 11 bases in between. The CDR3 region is CSARELDLNTEAFF. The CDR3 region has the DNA TGCAGTGCTAGGGAGTTGGATCTGAACACTGAAGCTTTCTTT.

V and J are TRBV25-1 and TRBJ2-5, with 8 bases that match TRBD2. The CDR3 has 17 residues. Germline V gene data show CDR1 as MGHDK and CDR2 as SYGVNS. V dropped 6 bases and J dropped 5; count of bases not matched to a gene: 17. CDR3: CASRVNRGAGVGETQYF. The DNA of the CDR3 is TGTGCCAGCAGAGTGAATCGGGGAGCGGGAGTCGGGGAGACCCAGTACTTC. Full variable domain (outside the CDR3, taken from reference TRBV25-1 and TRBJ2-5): EADIYQTPRYLVIGTGKKITLECSQTMGHDKMYWYQQDPGMELHLIHYSYGVNSTEKGDLSSESTVSRIRTEHFPLTLESARPSHTSQYLCASRVNRGAGVGETQYFGPGTRLLVL.

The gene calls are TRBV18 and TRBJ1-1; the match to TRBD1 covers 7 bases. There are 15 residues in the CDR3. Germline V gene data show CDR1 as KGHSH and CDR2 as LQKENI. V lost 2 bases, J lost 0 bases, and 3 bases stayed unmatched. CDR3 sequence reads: CASSPEGGVNTEAFF. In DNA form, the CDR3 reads TGTGCCAGCTCACCAGAAGGGGGCGTGAACACTGAAGCTTTCTTT.

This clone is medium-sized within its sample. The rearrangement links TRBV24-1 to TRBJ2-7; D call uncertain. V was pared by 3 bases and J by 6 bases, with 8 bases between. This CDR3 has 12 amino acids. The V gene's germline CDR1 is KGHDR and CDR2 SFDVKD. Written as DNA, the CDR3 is TGTGCCACCAGTGATGGTAGTTTCGAGCAGTACTTC. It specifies CATSDGSFEQYF.

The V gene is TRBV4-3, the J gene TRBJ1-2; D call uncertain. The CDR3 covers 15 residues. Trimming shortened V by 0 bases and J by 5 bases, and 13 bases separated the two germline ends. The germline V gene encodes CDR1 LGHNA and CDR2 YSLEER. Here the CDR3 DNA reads TGCGCCAGCAGCCAAGATAGAGGCAGAACTTATGGCTACACCTTC. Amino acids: CASSQDRGRTYGYTF.

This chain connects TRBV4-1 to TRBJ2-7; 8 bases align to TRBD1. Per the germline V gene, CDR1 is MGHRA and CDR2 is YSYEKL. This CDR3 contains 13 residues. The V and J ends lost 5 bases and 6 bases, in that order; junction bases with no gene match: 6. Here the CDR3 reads CASSEGQGAEQYF. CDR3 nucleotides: TGCGCCAGCAGCGAAGGACAGGGAGCCGAGCAGTACTTC.

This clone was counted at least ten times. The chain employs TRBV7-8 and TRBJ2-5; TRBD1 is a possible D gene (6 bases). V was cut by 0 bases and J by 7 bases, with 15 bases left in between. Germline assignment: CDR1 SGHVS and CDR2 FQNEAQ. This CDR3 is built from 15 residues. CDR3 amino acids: CASSLAGAGVVTQYF. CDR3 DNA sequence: TGTGCCAGCAGCTTAGCGGGGGCAGGTGTGGTGACCCAGTACTTC.

Here the CDR3 DNA reads TGCAGTGCCTCCGGGACTAGCGGCAATGAGCAGTTCTTC. It is translated as CSASGTSGNEQFF. This chain joins TRBV20-1 and TRBJ2-1; TRBD2 agrees at 11 bases. Germline V gene data show CDR1 as DFQATT and CDR2 as SNEGSKA (reference sequence). The J segment lost 6 bases and the V segment lost 6 bases, leaving 4 bases of the junction unmatched. The CDR3 is made up of 13 amino acids.

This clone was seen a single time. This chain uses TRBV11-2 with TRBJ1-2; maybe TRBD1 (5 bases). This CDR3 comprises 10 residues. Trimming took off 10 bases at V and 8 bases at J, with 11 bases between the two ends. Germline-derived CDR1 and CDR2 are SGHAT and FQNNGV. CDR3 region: CATAGGGYTF. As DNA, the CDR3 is TGTGCCACGGCTGGGGGGGGCTACACCTTC.

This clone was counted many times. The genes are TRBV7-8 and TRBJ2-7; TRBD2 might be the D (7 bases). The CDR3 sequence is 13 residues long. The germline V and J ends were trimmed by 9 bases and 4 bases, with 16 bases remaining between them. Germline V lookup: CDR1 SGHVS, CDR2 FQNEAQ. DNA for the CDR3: TGTGCCAGTGGGAGGGGGGGGGCTTACGAGCAGTACTTC. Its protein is CASGRGGAYEQYF.

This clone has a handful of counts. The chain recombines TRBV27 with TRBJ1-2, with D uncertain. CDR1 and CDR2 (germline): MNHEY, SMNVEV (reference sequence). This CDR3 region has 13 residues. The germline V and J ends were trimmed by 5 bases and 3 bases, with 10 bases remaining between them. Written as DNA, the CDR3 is TGTGCCAGCAGTCCAGACGTCTACTATGGCTACACCTTC. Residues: CASSPDVYYGYTF.

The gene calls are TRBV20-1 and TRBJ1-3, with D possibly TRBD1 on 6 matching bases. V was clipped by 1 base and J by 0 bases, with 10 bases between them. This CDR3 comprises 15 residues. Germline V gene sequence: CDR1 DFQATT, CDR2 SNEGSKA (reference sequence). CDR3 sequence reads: CSARVQGSSGNTIYF. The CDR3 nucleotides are TGCAGTGCTAGAGTCCAGGGGAGCTCTGGAAACACCATATATTTT.

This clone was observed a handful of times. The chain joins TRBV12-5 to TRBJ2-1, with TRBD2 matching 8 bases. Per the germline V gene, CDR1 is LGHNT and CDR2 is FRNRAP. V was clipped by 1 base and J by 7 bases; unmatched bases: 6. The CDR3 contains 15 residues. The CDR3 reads CASGLEPGGANEQFF. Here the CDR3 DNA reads TGTGCTAGTGGTTTGGAACCCGGGGGGGCGAATGAGCAGTTCTTC.

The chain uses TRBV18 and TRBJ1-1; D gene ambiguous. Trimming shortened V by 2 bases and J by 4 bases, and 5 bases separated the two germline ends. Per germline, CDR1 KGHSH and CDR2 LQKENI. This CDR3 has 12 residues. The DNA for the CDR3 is TGTGCCAGCTCACCAAGCATCACTGAAGCTTTCTTT. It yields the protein CASSPSITEAFF.

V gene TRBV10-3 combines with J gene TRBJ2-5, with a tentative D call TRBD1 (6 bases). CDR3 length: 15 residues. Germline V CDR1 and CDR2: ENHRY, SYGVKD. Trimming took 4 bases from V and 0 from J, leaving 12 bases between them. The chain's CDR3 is CAISAGGQYQETQYF. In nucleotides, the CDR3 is TGTGCCATCAGTGCTGGAGGACAGTACCAAGAGACCCAGTACTTC.

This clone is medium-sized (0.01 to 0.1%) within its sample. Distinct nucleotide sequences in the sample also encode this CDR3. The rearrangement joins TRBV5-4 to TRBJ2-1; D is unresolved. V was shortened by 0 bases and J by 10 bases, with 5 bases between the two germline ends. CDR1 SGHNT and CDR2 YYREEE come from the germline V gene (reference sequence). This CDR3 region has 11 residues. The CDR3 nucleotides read TGTGCCAGCAGCTTGGGTCGGGAGCAGTTCTTC. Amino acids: CASSLGREQFF. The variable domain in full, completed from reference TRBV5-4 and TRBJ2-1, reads ETGVTQSPTHLIKTRGQQVTLRCSSQSGHNTVSWYQQALGQGPQFIFQYYREEENGRGNFPPRFSGLQFPNYSSELNVNALELDDSALYLCASSLGREQFFGPGTRLTVL.

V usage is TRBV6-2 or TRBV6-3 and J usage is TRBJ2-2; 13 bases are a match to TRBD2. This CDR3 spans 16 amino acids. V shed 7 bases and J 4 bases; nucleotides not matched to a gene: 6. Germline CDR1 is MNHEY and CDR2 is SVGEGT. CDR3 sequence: CASNPGLAGLTGELFF. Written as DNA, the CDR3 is TGTGCCAGCAACCCGGGACTAGCGGGACTCACCGGGGAGCTGTTTTTT.

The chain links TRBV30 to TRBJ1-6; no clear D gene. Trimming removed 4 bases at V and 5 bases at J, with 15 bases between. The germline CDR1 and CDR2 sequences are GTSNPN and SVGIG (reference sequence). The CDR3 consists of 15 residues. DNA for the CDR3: TGTGCCTGGATCAAGAAGGGAGAGCATAATTCACCCCTCCACTTT. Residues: CAWIKKGEHNSPLHF.

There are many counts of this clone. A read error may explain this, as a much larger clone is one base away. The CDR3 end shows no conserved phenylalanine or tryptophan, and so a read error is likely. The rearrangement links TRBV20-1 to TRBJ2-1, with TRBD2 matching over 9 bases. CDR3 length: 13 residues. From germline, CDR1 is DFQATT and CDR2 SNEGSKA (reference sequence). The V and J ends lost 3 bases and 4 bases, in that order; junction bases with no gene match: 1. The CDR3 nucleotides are TGCAGTGCTAGGCTAGCGGGGTACAATGAGCAGTTCGTC. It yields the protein CSARLAGYNEQFV.

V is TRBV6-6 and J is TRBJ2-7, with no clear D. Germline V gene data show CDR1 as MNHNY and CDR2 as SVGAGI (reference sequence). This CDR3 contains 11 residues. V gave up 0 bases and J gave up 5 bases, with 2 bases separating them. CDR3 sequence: CASSYSDEQYF. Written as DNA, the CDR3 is TGTGCCAGCAGTTACTCGGACGAGCAGTACTTC.